One and the same sample provided the 26 T cell receptor beta chains below, sequenced in a study of shared clonotypes between healthy human individuals. Repertoires were generated with immunoSEQ multiplex PCR, while TCRdb's copy carries only in-frame clones and drops some. The sample carries a few million clones, about 93% recorded once. Naive CD8 cells, CD45RO-negative and positively selected for CCR7, excluded terminally differentiated effector memory CD45RA+ cells. The sequencing input was naive CD8+ T cells from PBMCs. These receptors all stem from a man aged 18 to 29 in good health. Some clones in this sample may be carry-over from other donors' samples.

This clone appeared once. This chain joins TRBV10-3 and TRBJ1-2, with D possibly TRBD1 on 6 matching bases. The V end was cut by 7 bases, the J end by 4 bases, with 19 bases between. CDR1 is ENHRY, CDR2 SYGVKD, per germline. The CDR3 is 15 residues long. The CDR3 bases are TGTGCCATCACCGATGCCGGGACACCTTCCTATGGCTACACCTTC. It translates to CAITDAGTPSYGYTF.

Details on this clone: The sample holds other DNA sequences that translate to the same CDR3. This chain uses TRBV27 with TRBJ2-7; 8 nucleotides match TRBD2. CDR1 is MNHEY, CDR2 SMNVEV, per germline (reference sequence). The CDR3 spans 15 residues. V gave up 6 bases and J gave up 0 bases; unmatched junction bases: 7. The CDR3 spells CASSPRGGSSYEQYF. The CDR3 nucleotides read TGTGCCAGCAGCCCCCGGGGGGGAAGCTCCTACGAGCAGTACTTC.

Turning to this clone: Other DNA variants within this sample encode the same CDR3. The chain combines TRBV7-9 with TRBJ2-7, with 9 positions matching TRBD1. The V gene end was trimmed by 1 base and the J gene end by 3 bases; junction bases not matched to a gene: 4. The CDR3 loop spans 15 amino acids. Per the germline V gene, CDR1 is SEHNR and CDR2 is FQNEAQ (reference sequence). CDR3 in DNA: TGTGCCAGCAGCTTAGTCGGGACAGGGAGCTACGAGCAGTACTTC. Protein: CASSLVGTGSYEQYF.

This chain joins TRBV6-1 and TRBJ2-7; D is ambiguous. The V end lost 2 bases, the J end lost 3 bases, and 14 bases lay between the germline ends. This CDR3 has 15 residues. Germline V gene lookup returns CDR1 MNHNS and CDR2 SASEGT. CDR3 amino acids: CASSEWGSRVYEQYF. The CDR3 DNA is TGTGCCAGCAGTGAATGGGGAAGTCGGGTCTACGAGCAGTACTTC.

As for this clone: An end of the junction does not agree with germline; a read error may underlie this. Different DNA sequences within this sample yield the same CDR3. The chain recombines TRBV7-9 with TRBJ1-1; maybe TRBD1 (5 bases). Looked up from germline, CDR1 is SEHNR and CDR2 is FQNEAQ (reference sequence). CDR3 length: 13 amino acids. This CDR3 is CASSLDRNTEAFF. CDR3 DNA: TGTGCCAGCAGTTTAGACAGGAACACTGAAGCTTTCTTT.

This rearrangement joins TRBV7-9 to TRBJ2-2, with 9 bases lining up with TRBD1. With V trimmed by 5 bases and J by 6 bases, 10 bases remained unmatched. CDR1 is SEHNR, CDR2 FQNEAQ, per germline (reference sequence). CDR3 length: 16 amino acids. The DNA of the CDR3 is TGTGCCAGCAGCGCGTCCGGGACAGGGTCTGCCGGGGAGCTGTTTTTT. Encoded protein: CASSASGTGSAGELFF.

The rearrangement joins TRBV28 to TRBJ2-5; D might be TRBD2 (5 bases). With 6 bases removed from V and 0 bases from J, the gap between germline ends came to 17 bases. CDR1 and CDR2 (germline): MDHEN, SYDVKM. The CDR3 has 16 residues. The CDR3 protein is CASSHPTSSYQETQYF. As DNA, the CDR3 is TGTGCCAGCAGCCACCCGACGTCTAGCTACCAAGAGACCCAGTACTTC.

The rearrangement uses TRBV18 and TRBJ2-5, with unresolved D. The J call may not be correct, given that the DNA end is closer to TRBJ2-7. Germline V gene sequence: CDR1 KGHSH, CDR2 LQKENI. The CDR3 runs to 16 residues. CDR3 bases: TGTGCCAGCTCACCGTTAAAGACACCGAGCTCCTACGAGCAGTACTTC. Protein sequence: CASSPLKTPSSYEQYF.

The chain employs TRBV4-1 and TRBJ2-1; the D is unclear. The CDR3 runs to 14 residues. Trimming took 0 bases from V and 6 from J, leaving 9 bases between them. Germline CDR1 reads MGHRA; CDR2 reads YSYEKL. CDR3: CASSQEPRANEQFF. The CDR3 coding sequence is TGCGCCAGCAGCCAAGAGCCGCGCGCCAATGAGCAGTTCTTC.

The chain has TRBV6-5 and TRBJ1-1; D is unresolved. The germline V gene has CDR1 MNHEY and CDR2 SVGAGI. There are 14 residues in the CDR3. Trimming pared 2 bases from V and 2 bases from J, leaving 9 bases between. In DNA form, the CDR3 reads TGTGCCAGCAGTTACACATCACCTAACACTGAAGCTTTCTTT. Translated, it gives CASSYTSPNTEAFF.

On this clone itself: The sample holds other DNA sequences that translate to the same CDR3. V is TRBV29-1 and J is TRBJ1-1; 11 positions match TRBD1. CDR1 is SQVTM, CDR2 ANQGSEA, per germline. V was clipped by 7 bases and J by 8 bases; unmatched bases: 21. The CDR3 runs 17 residues. The CDR3 coding sequence is TGCAGCGCCCGATCGACCGGGGACAGGGGGGTCGGGATGGAAGCTTTCTTT. The encoded protein is CSARSTGDRGVGMEAFF.

This chain's CDR3 is CASSLANTLNEQFF. CDR3 nucleotides: TGTGCCAGCAGCTTAGCCAATACACTCAATGAGCAGTTCTTC. The rearrangement uses TRBV7-9 and TRBJ2-1; D unresolved. The CDR3 runs 14 residues. CDR1 SEHNR and CDR2 FQNEAQ come from the germline V gene (reference sequence). V dropped 0 bases and J dropped 6 bases, with 9 bases sitting between them. Looking up the rest from reference TRBV7-9 and TRBJ2-1 gives the full variable domain: DTGVSQNPRHKITKRGQNVTFRCDPISEHNRLYWYRQTLGQGPEFLTYFQNEAQLEKSRLLSDRFSAERPKGSFSTLEIQRTEQGDSAMYLCASSLANTLNEQFFGPGTRLTVL.

The chain combines TRBV6-1 with TRBJ2-3; TRBD1 or TRBD2 may be the D gene (5 bases each). V was clipped by 9 bases and J by 6 bases, with 22 bases between them. CDR1 MNHNS and CDR2 SASEGT come from the germline V gene. The CDR3 is 15 residues long. The CDR3 region has the DNA TGTGCCAGGACCGCCAGGGAGCCCTTCCGGGATACGCAGTATTTT. Translating gives CARTAREPFRDTQYF.

This clone has a single count. This chain uses TRBV19 with TRBJ2-7; TRBD2 might be the D (6 bases). V shed 5 bases and J shed 3 bases, with 14 bases lying between them. This CDR3 comprises 14 residues. Per the germline V gene, CDR1 is LNHDA and CDR2 is SQIVND (reference sequence). The CDR3 reads CASSASAGNYEQYF. Written as DNA, the CDR3 is TGTGCCAGTAGTGCGTCGGCGGGGAACTACGAGCAGTACTTC.

This chain joins TRBV7-9 and TRBJ2-1; 8 nucleotides match TRBD1. The CDR3 is made up of 14 amino acids. Germline trimming cut 6 bases from V and 7 bases from J; bases unmatched to any gene: 8. The germline CDR1 and CDR2 sequences are SEHNR and FQNEAQ (reference sequence). This CDR3 is CASSTRDRRNEQFF. Written as DNA, the CDR3 is TGTGCCAGCAGTACCCGGGACAGGCGAAATGAGCAGTTCTTC.

CDR3 coding DNA: TGTGCCAGCAGCCAACTTCGGGGGTCGGGCAGGGAGCAGTTCTTC. It translates to CASSQLRGSGREQFF. The V gene is TRBV7-8, the J gene TRBJ2-1; a possible D gene is TRBD2 (6 bases). The CDR3 has 15 amino acids. The V and J ends lost 5 bases and 10 bases respectively, with 21 bases between them. Germline V gives CDR1 SGHVS, CDR2 FQNEAQ.

The rearrangement links TRBV28 to TRBJ2-1, with 7 bases lining up with TRBD1. CDR3 length: 16 residues. The J segment lost 2 bases and the V segment lost 5 bases, leaving 9 bases of the junction unmatched. Germline values: CDR1 MDHEN, CDR2 SYDVKM. CDR3 residues: CASSGGRDRTYNEQFF. The CDR3 coding sequence is TGTGCCAGCAGTGGGGGCCGGGACAGAACCTACAATGAGCAGTTCTTC.

The chain is built from TRBV16 and TRBJ1-4; 7 nucleotides line up with TRBD1. This CDR3 contains 15 residues. V gave up 0 bases and J gave up 8 bases; unmatched junction bases: 6. Germline V gene sequence: CDR1 KGHSY, CDR2 FQNENV. The CDR3 loop is CASSQSRQGGEKLFF. CDR3 in DNA: TGTGCCAGCAGCCAATCGCGACAGGGTGGAGAAAAACTGTTTTTT.

Points on this clone: At one end, the junction sequence differs from germline, possibly due to a read error. The chain combines TRBV19 with TRBJ2-7; D could derive from TRBD1 or TRBD2 (6 bases each). CDR3 length: 15 residues. The germline CDR1 and CDR2 sequences are LNHDA and SQIVND (reference sequence). The CDR3 DNA reads TGTGCCAGTACCTTCACGGTCGGGGGCTCCAACGAGCAGTACTTC. This translates into CASTFTVGGSNEQYF.

The V call is TRBV19, the J call TRBJ1-5, with D uncertain. Germline V CDR1 and CDR2: LNHDA, SQIVND (reference sequence). CDR3 length equals 12 residues. Trimming left V 4 bases short and J 2 bases short, with 3 bases between. In nucleotides, the CDR3 is TGTGCCAGTAGTAAACGCAATCAGCCCCAGCATTTT. This codes for CASSKRNQPQHF.

As DNA, the CDR3 is TGTGCCAGCAGTTTGTTTTTGCCAGGGAATGAGCAGTTCTTC. It specifies CASSLFLPGNEQFF. V is TRBV28 and J is TRBJ2-1; possible D gene TRBD1, 5 bases. Germline values: CDR1 MDHEN, CDR2 SYDVKM. Trimming removed 3 bases at V and 7 bases at J, with 13 bases between. The CDR3 spans 14 residues.

The V and J genes are TRBV19 and TRBJ1-1; D may be TRBD1 (5 bases). Germline V gene sequence: CDR1 LNHDA, CDR2 SQIVND (reference sequence). The CDR3 totals 15 residues. Trimming pared 6 bases from V and 0 bases from J, leaving 14 bases between. The DNA for the CDR3 is TGTGCCAGTAGCGAACCCAGGGAGATGAACACTGAAGCTTTCTTT. Translated, it gives CASSEPREMNTEAFF.

The CDR3, as DNA: TGTGCCAGCAGCGAGGGACTAGCGGGAGGATCCAATGAGCAGTTCTTC. It yields the protein CASSEGLAGGSNEQFF. The V call is TRBV9, the J call TRBJ2-1, with 15 bases matching TRBD2. This CDR3 comprises 16 residues. J gave up 6 bases and V 3 bases, and 4 bases lay outside the gene matches. The germline V gene encodes CDR1 SGDLS and CDR2 YYNGEE.

V and J are TRBV27 and TRBJ2-5; weak D call: TRBD1 (5 bases). The J call could be wrong; TRBJ2-7 is a better fit for the DNA end. CDR1 MNHEY and CDR2 SMNVEV come from the germline V gene (reference sequence). This CDR3 contains 12 residues. CDR3 sequence: CASSLIGAEQYF. For the CDR3, the DNA is TGTGCCAGCAGTTTGATAGGGGCCGAGCAGTACTTC.

For this clone: Other DNA sequences within the sample encode an identical CDR3. The chain employs TRBV7-3 and TRBJ2-2, with TRBD2 identical over 7 bases. The germline CDR1 and CDR2 sequences are SGHTA and FQGTGA. The CDR3 has 17 amino acids. J lost 2 bases, V lost 3 bases, and 9 bases had no gene match. Here the CDR3 reads CASSFPPSGTNTGELFF. The CDR3 DNA reads TGTGCCAGCAGCTTCCCACCCAGCGGGACCAACACCGGGGAGCTGTTTTTT.

This sequence joins TRBV28 and TRBJ2-7; maybe TRBD1 (5 bases). The CDR3 contains 12 residues. The germline gives CDR1 MDHEN, CDR2 SYDVKM. V was clipped by 4 bases and J by 6 bases, with 10 bases between them. The CDR3 here is CASSSQGIEQYF. The DNA for the CDR3 is TGTGCCAGCAGTTCGCAGGGAATCGAGCAGTACTTC.